This TCR beta chain was recorded in a study of blood T cell repertoires in COVID-19. Study in general: T cells, B-cell-depleted T cells, or PBMCs supplied cDNA or gDNA.

Original handling: Estimation of nucleated cell counts relied on the amplification of reference gene primers. This table comes from immunoSEQ multiplex PCR, and its TCRdb copy is limited to in-frame clones, with some not included. The DNA was the basis for D and trimming; V, J and clone size are from that table. The top ten clones hold less than 11% of a sample with about 330,000 clones, just over 85% of them seen once. Trimming cost V 4 bases and J 2 bases, with 12 bases left between them. CDR3 length: 15 amino acids. Germline V gene data show CDR1 as MNHEY and CDR2 as SVGEGT. The receptor was isolated from a woman under 30 who had recovered from COVID-19. The V call is TRBV6-2 or TRBV6-3, the J call TRBJ1-5, with D possibly matching TRBD1 (6 bases). Material: PBMCs or T cells enriched from blood (not recorded which). The DNA of the CDR3 is TGTGCCAGCAGTTCTAGCTACAGGGGCAATCAGCCCCAGCATTTT. This codes for CASSSSYRGNQPQHF.